This T cell receptor (beta chain) was documented in a study of T cell responses to AZD1222 COVID-19 vaccine. Regarding the study as a whole: Spike-specific TCR breadth and depth both grew after two AZD1222 doses. Sampling captured repertoires only after the peak T cell response. The reported proportion of spike-specific TCRs targeting unmutated variant regions was nearly half. Donors were chiefly white British, with a greater number of females, and clonal diversity was perhaps underestimated.

In regard to this clone: What it recognizes is unknown.

This CDR3 contains 16 residues. Germline V gene sequence: CDR1 MNHEY, CDR2 SMNVEV (reference sequence). Trimming removed 1 base from V and 4 bases from J; junction bases left unmatched: 7. Measured with immunoSEQ multiplex PCR; TCRdb has only the in-frame clones, and not every one. The sample gives 140,000 to 150,000 clones, roughly 92% of which show up once; 5% to 5.5% is in the top ten. The clonotype comes from an adult in good health. V gene TRBV27 combines with J gene TRBJ1-2, with 9 bases fitting TRBD1. The starting material was peripheral blood, obtained on day 0 of AZD1222 vaccination. CDR3 in DNA: TGTGCCAGCAGTTTATTCGGGACAGGGTCCTTCTATGGCTACACCTTC. Protein product: CASSLFGTGSFYGYTF.